Sequencing of this TCR beta chain was carried out in a study of blood T cells in healthy people across ages. Study findings and constraints: What prevented conclusive comparison of naive and antigen-experienced cells was that PBMCs were unsorted. There were more naive CD4+ cells and higher diversity in long-lived donors than in aged donors.

At least 6 million PBMCs were isolated per sample. The authors extracted at least 6 micrograms of total RNA per sample. From germline, CDR1 is SNHLY and CDR2 FYNNEI. This CDR3 has 13 amino acids. On this clonotype: Its specificity is unknown.

A second PCR, run for about 7 to 11 cycles, used a sample-barcoded 5' primer plus a J-beta primer mix. Each CDR3 protein gets one entry after TCRdb re-called the 5' RACE reads with MiXCR. The repertoire holds 710,000 or so distinct CDR3 sequences, with about a fifth as singletons. The chain employs TRBV2 and TRBJ2-5; D may be TRBD2 (5 bases). The J call may not be correct, given that the DNA end is closer to TRBJ2-7. Sequenced material: blood. The TCR originated in a man between 65 and 85 years old in good health. CDR3 coding DNA: TGTGCCAGCAGTGCATTAGCGCGCTACGAGCAGTACGTC. Its protein product is CASSALARYEQYV.